This is a list of T cell receptor beta chains from one sample in a study of PD-L1 blockade in urothelial cancer. TCRdb keeps only in-frame clones here, not all; method: immunoSEQ multiplex PCR. Of around 50,000 clones in the sample, 80% to 85% were seen once. The specimen was PBMCs, collected around atezolizumab (anti-PD-L1) treatment. The receptors come from a man aged 45-65 years with urothelial cancer. Each CDR3 is given with its conserved first and last residue. A D gene is named only where the DNA matches it firmly. A row's size may be missing; if present it is once, few, many or a size class.

clone_size j_call v_call d_call cdr3_aa cdr3_nt
NA TRBJ1-5 TRBV18 NA CASSPARGHLGNQPQHF TGTGCCAGCTCACCAGCCAGGGGCCATTTGGGCAATCAGCCCCAGCATTTT
NA TRBJ2-4 TRBV7-8 TRBD2 CASSRGRASQNIQYF TGTGCCAGCAGCCGCGGGAGGGCCTCTCAAAACATTCAGTACTTC
NA TRBJ2-7 TRBV5-1 TRBD2 CASSLGLAGGMGEQYF TGCGCCAGCAGCTTGGGCCTAGCGGGAGGGATGGGGGAGCAGTACTTC
NA TRBJ1-1 TRBV18 NA CASSPLTRNTEAFF TGTGCCAGCTCACCACTTACAAGGAACACTGAAGCTTTCTTT
NA TRBJ2-5 TRBV6-5 NA CASSYYRGTQYF TGTGCCAGCAGTTACTATAGGGGGACCCAGTACTTC
NA TRBJ2-1 TRBV27 NA CASSLPTNEQFF TGTGCCAGCAGTTTACCTACCAATGAGCAGTTCTTC
once TRBJ2-4 TRBV2 TRBD1 CASSRTGQGPFPYF TGTGCCAGCAGCAGAACTGGACAGGGGCCCTTTCCGTACTTC
NA TRBJ1-1 TRBV5-1 NA CASSLVPPNTEAFF TGCGCCAGCAGCTTGGTCCCTCCGAACACTGAAGCTTTCTTT
NA TRBJ1-1 TRBV28 TRBD1 CASSFGNRGNTEAFF TGTGCCAGCAGTTTCGGGAACAGGGGAAACACTGAAGCTTTCTTT
NA TRBJ2-7 TRBV6-6 TRBD1 CATLGSGTGGYEQYF TGTGCCACCCTAGGGTCCGGGACAGGGGGCTACGAGCAGTACTTC
NA TRBJ1-2 TRBV5-8 TRBD1 CASDLGDRGRYGYTF TGTGCCAGCGACCTCGGGGACAGGGGTCGTTATGGCTACACCTTC
NA TRBJ2-7 TRBV6-5 NA CASIPNPGRGYEQYF TGTGCCAGCATCCCTAACCCAGGAAGAGGGTACGAGCAGTACTTC
NA TRBJ1-3 TRBV19 NA CASSILETGGNTIYF TGTGCCAGTAGTATTTTGGAGACCGGTGGAAACACCATATATTTT
NA TRBJ2-1 TRBV5-1 NA CASSLESSYNEQFF TGCGCCAGCAGCTTGGAGAGCTCCTACAATGAGCAGTTCTTC
NA TRBJ2-5 TRBV4-2 NA CASSSTPTPTYF TGTGCCAGCTCCTCAACTCCTACCCCCACCTACTTC
NA TRBJ2-7 TRBV21-1 NA CASSARAGGEYEQYF TGTGCCAGCAGCGCCCGGGCAGGTGGGGAGTACGAGCAGTACTTC
NA TRBJ2-2 TRBV5-4 NA CASSLDLLRTGELFF TGTGCCAGCAGCTTGGACCTACTCCGAACCGGGGAGCTGTTTTTT
NA TRBJ2-7 TRBV2 NA CASRGGGFEQYF TGTGCCAGCAGGGGTGGAGGGTTCGAGCAGTACTTC
NA TRBJ2-5 TRBV6-1 NA CASSSNRVGGETQYF TGTGCCAGCAGTAGCAACAGGGTAGGCGGAGAGACCCAGTACTTC
once TRBJ2-1 TRBV12-5 TRBD1 CASGLGGSEQFF TGTGCTAGTGGTTTAGGGGGCAGTGAGCAGTTCTTC
NA TRBJ1-2 TRBV7-2 NA CASSLDGIYGYTF TGTGCCAGCAGCTTAGATGGCATCTATGGCTACACCTTC
NA TRBJ1-5 TRBV19 TRBD1 CASSTGGTGTNQPQHF TGTGCCAGTAGTACCGGAGGGACAGGAACGAATCAGCCCCAGCATTTT
NA TRBJ1-1 TRBV30 TRBD1 CAWTTGGRTEAFF TGTGCCTGGACAACAGGGGGCCGTACTGAAGCTTTCTTT
once TRBJ1-5 TRBV19 TRBD1 CASSIGRGISQPQHF TGTGCCAGTAGTATAGGCAGGGGGATAAGTCAGCCCCAGCATTTT
NA TRBJ2-5 TRBV7-9 TRBD1 CASSPLDRGHKTQYF TGTGCCAGCAGCCCGCTAGACAGGGGGCATAAGACCCAGTACTTC
NA TRBJ2-7 TRBV11-3 NA CASSPKGGNEQYF TGTGCCAGCAGCCCCAAAGGAGGCAACGAGCAGTACTTC
NA TRBJ2-2 TRBV18 TRBD1 CASSPLGTGPITGELFF TGTGCCAGCTCACCTTTAGGGACAGGGCCGATCACCGGGGAGCTGTTTTTT
NA TRBJ2-6 TRBV7-6 NA CASSLGAGVPNVLTF TGTGCCAGCAGCCTCGGGGCAGGGGTTCCCAACGTCCTGACTTTC
few TRBJ1-4 TRBV28 NA CASSLLAGEKLFF TGTGCCAGCAGTTTATTGGCGGGGGAAAAACTGTTTTTT
once TRBJ1-4 TRBV5-1 NA CASSQDTANEKLFF TGCGCCAGCAGCCAGGACACGGCTAATGAAAAACTGTTTTTT
NA TRBJ1-1 TRBV29-1 TRBD1 CSVRKTGEAFF TGCAGCGTGCGAAAGACAGGGGAAGCTTTCTTT
NA TRBJ2-1 TRBV5-4 TRBD2 CASSPGGQGRANEQFF TGTGCCAGCAGCCCGGGGGGGCAGGGTCGGGCCAATGAGCAGTTCTTC
NA TRBJ2-1 TRBV9 NA CASSVSTTRNEQFF TGTGCCAGCAGCGTCTCCACAACTAGAAATGAGCAGTTCTTC
once TRBJ1-3 TRBV30 TRBD1 CAWSVSQGEISGNTIYF TGTGCCTGGAGTGTATCACAGGGGGAGATCTCTGGAAACACCATATATTTT
NA TRBJ2-1 TRBV7-3 TRBD2 CASSLTSGGNNEQFF TGTGCCAGCAGCTTAACTAGCGGGGGAAACAATGAGCAGTTCTTC
once TRBJ2-5 TRBV25-1 NA CASSKAGTQETQYF TGTGCCAGCAGCAAGGCAGGCACCCAAGAGACCCAGTACTTC
NA TRBJ1-1 TRBV19 TRBD1 CASSSDRVMNTEAFF TGTGCCAGTAGTAGTGACAGGGTGATGAACACTGAAGCTTTCTTT
NA TRBJ1-5 TRBV11-2 NA CASSLFKGSKNQPQHF TGTGCCAGCAGCTTATTTAAGGGGTCGAAAAATCAGCCCCAGCATTTT
NA TRBJ2-1 TRBV5-1 TRBD1 CASSAGTGVHEQFF TGCGCCAGCAGCGCCGGGACAGGGGTGCATGAGCAGTTCTTC
NA TRBJ1-1 TRBV7-2 NA CASSGGGGYGAFF TGTGCCAGCAGCGGCGGTGGGGGGTATGGAGCTTTCTTT
NA TRBJ1-5 TRBV4-1 NA CASSQGGTISNQPQHF TGCGCCAGCAGCCAAGGTGGGACAATTAGCAATCAGCCCCAGCATTTT
NA TRBJ2-5 TRBV4-1 TRBD2 CASSQEFSRGVQETQYF TGCGCCAGCAGCCAAGAATTTTCGCGGGGGGTTCAAGAGACCCAGTACTTC
NA TRBJ1-5 TRBV18 NA CASSPGLGAQPQHF TGTGCCAGCTCACCGGGTCTTGGGGCTCAGCCCCAGCATTTT
few TRBJ1-4 TRBV5-1 NA CASSLSPRGDANEKLFF TGCGCCAGCAGCTTGTCCCCCAGGGGTGATGCTAATGAAAAACTGTTTTTT
once TRBJ2-1 TRBV4-2 NA CASSQERSGEQFF TGTGCCAGCAGCCAAGAACGGTCGGGGGAGCAGTTCTTC
NA TRBJ2-3 TRBV7-9 TRBD2 CASSIGTSGGSTDTQYF TGTGCCAGCAGCATCGGGACTAGCGGGGGGAGCACAGATACGCAGTATTTT
NA TRBJ2-5 TRBV7-3 TRBD1 CASSSDRGETQYF TGTGCCAGCAGCTCCGACAGGGGAGAGACCCAGTACTTC
NA TRBJ1-5 TRBV6-5 NA CASARGNSNQPQHF TGTGCCTCCGCGCGAGGGAATAGCAATCAGCCCCAGCATTTT
NA TRBJ2-7 TRBV2 NA CASRASVAAYEQYF TGTGCCAGCAGGGCTAGCGTGGCCGCCTACGAGCAGTACTTC
NA TRBJ2-2 TRBV28 TRBD2 CASSTGTRSTGELFF TGTGCCAGCAGTACCGGGACTAGAAGCACCGGGGAGCTGTTTTTT
NA TRBJ2-2 TRBV6-5 TRBD1 CASSYADRGSGELFF TGTGCCAGCAGTTACGCGGACAGGGGTTCCGGGGAGCTGTTTTTT
NA TRBJ1-3 TRBV10-3 TRBD1 CAIRAGQGASGNTIYF TGTGCCATCAGGGCGGGACAGGGGGCATCTGGAAACACCATATATTTT
NA TRBJ1-2 TRBV6-1 NA CASSEVGGLRGYTF TGTGCCAGCAGTGAAGTGGGGGGGTTAAGAGGCTACACCTTC
NA TRBJ2-1 TRBV7-2 NA CASSLEPGLHEQFF TGTGCCAGCAGCTTAGAGCCGGGACTCCATGAGCAGTTCTTC
once TRBJ1-1 TRBV12-5 NA CASALGVAMNTEAFF TGTGCTAGTGCCCTCGGGGTTGCCATGAACACTGAAGCTTTCTTT
NA TRBJ1-5 TRBV2 NA CASSIQDQPQHF TGTGCCAGCAGTATACAGGATCAGCCCCAGCATTTT
NA TRBJ1-3 TRBV6-1 TRBD1 CASSESTGVRALSGNTIYF TGTGCCAGCAGTGAGTCGACAGGGGTTCGGGCCCTCTCTGGAAACACCATATATTTT
few TRBJ2-5 TRBV7-5 NA CARSALAGGPQETQYF TGTGCCAGAAGTGCCCTAGCGGGGGGACCACAAGAGACCCAGTACTTC